These 8 T cell receptor beta chains came from one sample sequenced in a study of cytomegalovirus exposure and HLA in healthy donors. Primers included in the PCR were 60 Vbeta and 13 Jbeta primers. Profiled with immunoSEQ multiplex PCR; TCRdb holds only in-frame clones, not every one. The sample holds some 160,000 clones, approximately 78% seen once. The sample comprised PBMCs. Receptor source: a woman in her thirties or forties in good health and CMV-seronegative.

The V gene is TRBV4-1, the J gene TRBJ2-7; a possible D gene is TRBD1 (6 bases). The V end was cut by 1 base, the J end by 6 bases, with 16 bases between. There are 15 residues in the CDR3. Germline V gene data show CDR1 as MGHRA and CDR2 as YSYEKL. CDR3 residues: CASSQVGGKGAEQYF. The CDR3, as DNA: TGCGCCAGCAGCCAAGTAGGGGGAAAGGGAGCCGAGCAGTACTTC.

V gene TRBV13 combines with J gene TRBJ2-7, with D maybe TRBD1 (6 bases). The V end lost 0 bases, the J end lost 6 bases, and 12 bases lay between the germline ends. The CDR3 runs to 14 residues. Germline V lookup: CDR1 PRHDT, CDR2 FYEKMQ (reference sequence). CDR3 nucleotides: TGTGCCAGCAGCTTAGGCCGTCACAGGGCCGAGCAGTACTTC. As protein: CASSLGRHRAEQYF. Variable domain in full (rest from reference TRBV13 and TRBJ2-7): AAGVIQSPRHLIKEKRETATLKCYPIPRHDTVYWYQQGPGQDPQFLISFYEKMQSDKGSIPDRFSAQQFSDYHSELNMSSLELGDSALYFCASSLGRHRAEQYFGPGTRLTVT.

The V call is TRBV5-4, the J call TRBJ2-2; D unresolved. CDR1 is SGHNT, CDR2 YYREEE, per germline (reference sequence). With 4 bases removed from V and 6 bases from J, the gap between germline ends came to 7 bases. The CDR3 loop spans 12 amino acids. CDR3 residues: CASSRSPGELFF. In nucleotides, the CDR3 is TGTGCCAGCAGCCGAAGCCCCGGGGAGCTGTTTTTT.

The V and J genes are TRBV6-6 and TRBJ1-3; D may be TRBD1 (6 bases). The V end was cut by 6 bases, the J end by 4 bases, with 13 bases between. Germline CDR1 and CDR2: MNHNY and SVGAGI (reference sequence). This CDR3 comprises 14 residues. The CDR3 sequence: CASREQGLGNTIYF. DNA for the CDR3: TGTGCCAGCAGGGAACAGGGTCTCGGAAACACCATATATTTT.

This clone was counted only a few times. The chain joins TRBV5-4 to TRBJ1-4, with 9 bases lining up with TRBD1. This CDR3 region has 16 residues. Per the germline V gene, CDR1 is SGHNT and CDR2 is YYREEE (reference sequence). Trimming cost V 2 bases and J 4 bases; bases outside gene matches: 6. DNA of the CDR3: TGTGCCAGCAGCTTAGGGACAGGGAGGGGTAATGAAAAACTGTTTTTT. It encodes CASSLGTGRGNEKLFF.

This clone came up once. CDR3 in DNA: TGTGCCAGTAAAGGGGCGTATAGCAATCAGCCCCAGCATTTT. Amino acid sequence: CASKGAYSNQPQHF. The chain combines TRBV19 with TRBJ1-5; possible D gene TRBD1, 5 bases. V lost 7 bases to trimming and J lost 0 bases, with 10 bases between them. CDR1 is LNHDA, CDR2 SQIVND, per germline (reference sequence). The CDR3 contains 14 residues.

The chain employs TRBV6-4 and TRBJ1-1; D is uncertain. This CDR3 is 13 amino acids long. The germline V and J ends were trimmed by 4 bases and 0 bases, with 6 bases remaining between them. Germline V lookup: CDR1 MRHNA, CDR2 SNTAGT. The CDR3 region has the DNA TGTGCCAGCAGTGTTCAGGTGAACACTGAAGCTTTCTTT. Protein product: CASSVQVNTEAFF.

J is TRBJ2-5 and V is TRBV5-1; D might be TRBD2 (5 bases). This CDR3 is built from 13 residues. CDR1 is SGHRS, CDR2 YFSETQ, per germline. Trimming removed 6 bases at V and 1 base at J, with 10 bases between. CDR3 sequence: CASNDLAQETQYF. For the CDR3, the DNA is TGCGCCAGCAACGATCTAGCCCAAGAGACCCAGTACTTC.